Each of the 6 T cell receptor beta chains below was sequenced from the same sample in a study of cytomegalovirus exposure and HLA in healthy donors. The PCR was carried out with 60 Vbeta primers and 13 Jbeta primers. The protocol was immunoSEQ multiplex PCR, while the TCRdb copy is restricted to in-frame clones and leaves out a portion. This sample has about 84,000 clones, with around 66% found just once. The specimen was PBMCs. Receptors were obtained from a woman between 40 and 50 years old in good health and CMV-seropositive.

This clone occurred many times. The chain recombines TRBV6-6 with TRBJ2-7; TRBD1 agrees at 7 bases. The V and J ends lost 2 bases and 4 bases, in that order; junction bases with no gene match: 11. The CDR3 has 16 residues. Germline V gene lookup returns CDR1 MNHNY and CDR2 SVGAGI (reference sequence). The CDR3 coding sequence is TGTGCCAGCAGTTACGCAATACGGGACAGAGCTTACGAGCAGTACTTC. Translation: CASSYAIRDRAYEQYF.

The chain's CDR3 is CASKSNSDRRGNYGYTF. In DNA form, the CDR3 reads TGTGCCAGCAAGAGTAATTCGGACAGGAGGGGAAACTATGGCTACACCTTC. This chain links TRBV28 with TRBJ1-2; 7 bases are a match to TRBD1. CDR3 size: 17 residues. The V and J ends lost 7 bases and 2 bases, in that order; junction bases with no gene match: 16. Germline values: CDR1 MDHEN, CDR2 SYDVKM.

V usage is TRBV28 and J usage is TRBJ2-1; D may be TRBD2 (6 bases). The CDR3 spans 12 residues. V was cut by 4 bases and J by 7 bases, with 8 bases left in between. Per germline, CDR1 MDHEN and CDR2 SYDVKM. CDR3 coding DNA: TGTGCCAGCAGTTGGAGGGTGAATGAGCAGTTCTTC. It encodes CASSWRVNEQFF. The variable domain in full, with the rest retrieved from reference TRBV28 and TRBJ2-1, is DVKVTQSSRYLVKRTGEKVFLECVQDMDHENMFWYRQDPGLGLRLIYFSYDVKMKEKGDIPEGYSVSREKKERFSLILESASTNQTSMYLCASSWRVNEQFFGPGTRLTVL.

This sequence joins TRBV29-1 and TRBJ2-1, with TRBD1 identical over 10 bases. The CDR3 consists of 15 residues. Germline loops: CDR1 SQVTM, CDR2 ANQGSEA. V shed 8 bases, J shed 2 bases, and the junction held 9 bases outside the gene matches. In nucleotides, the CDR3 is TGCAGCCCCCGGGACAGGGGTAAGCCCTACAATGAGCAGTTCTTC. This encodes CSPRDRGKPYNEQFF.

The chain combines TRBV11-2 with TRBJ2-3, with a possible D match to TRBD2 (6 bases). Per the germline V gene, CDR1 is SGHAT and CDR2 is FQNNGV. V shed 2 bases and J shed 6 bases, with 12 bases lying between them. There are 14 residues in the CDR3. The CDR3 loop reads CASSLWRGADTQYF. Here the CDR3 DNA reads TGTGCCAGCAGCTTATGGCGGGGCGCCGATACGCAGTATTTT.

V is TRBV7-9 and J is TRBJ1-1, with D maybe TRBD1 (6 bases). The ends were cut back, 7 bases at V and 10 bases at J, with 19 bases in the middle. Germline assignment: CDR1 SEHNR and CDR2 FQNEAQ (reference sequence). CDR3 length: 13 residues. CDR3 bases: TGTGCCAGCAAGACACAGGGAGAGGATGCAGCTTTCTTT. The encoded protein is CASKTQGEDAAFF. The full variable domain, in which reference TRBV7-9 and TRBJ1-1 provide the parts outside the CDR3, is DTGVSQNPRHKITKRGQNVTFRCDPISEHNRLYWYRQTLGQGPEFLTYFQNEAQLEKSRLLSDRFSAERPKGSFSTLEIQRTEQGDSAMYLCASKTQGEDAAFFGQGTRLTVV.